The 20 T cell receptor beta chains given below trace back to one sample, sequenced in a study of T cell changes during pregnancy in multiple sclerosis. Measured with immunoSEQ multiplex PCR; TCRdb has only the in-frame clones, and not every one. The data show about 40,000 clones, 94% seen once. The sample consisted of CD4+ T cells from peripheral blood mononuclear cells, taken after pregnancy. Every receptor here comes from a female donor with multiple sclerosis, enrolled in a pregnancy study.

The chain couples TRBV18 to TRBJ2-7; D unclear. CDR3 length: 14 amino acids. Between the trimmed V and J ends, which lost 6 bases and 3 bases, there was a span of 15 bases. Germline-derived CDR1 and CDR2 are KGHSH and LQKENI. CDR3 region: CASSHGSRGYEQYF. DNA for the CDR3: TGTGCCAGCTCCCACGGGTCCCGAGGCTACGAGCAGTACTTC.

The rearrangement uses TRBV7-6 and TRBJ2-2; D remains unclear. Germline V lookup: CDR1 SGHVS, CDR2 FNYEAQ. V was pared by 5 bases and J by 2 bases, with 12 bases between. This CDR3 has 15 amino acids. CDR3 nucleotide sequence: TGTGCCAGCAGCCTCACCTGGCTTAACACCGGGGAGCTGTTTTTT. Protein product: CASSLTWLNTGELFF.

The chain recombines TRBV2 with TRBJ1-3; the match to TRBD1 covers 11 bases. Germline assignment: CDR1 SNHLY and CDR2 FYNNEI. This CDR3 has 14 residues. The J segment lost 3 bases and the V segment lost 6 bases, leaving 1 base of the junction unmatched. The CDR3 is CASRDRGLGNTIYF. DNA of the CDR3: TGTGCCAGCAGGGACAGGGGGCTTGGAAACACCATATATTTT.

As DNA, the CDR3 is TGTGCCAGCAGCCAACTGGGCGGGAGGGACACTGAAGCTTTCTTT. This sequence encodes CASSQLGGRDTEAFF. J is TRBJ1-1 and V is TRBV4-2, with no clear D. V lost 2 bases and J lost 3, with 13 bases in between. CDR1 and CDR2 from the germline V gene are LGHNA and YNFKEQ. This CDR3 region has 15 residues.

This clone was observed a single time. The V call is TRBV5-8, the J call TRBJ2-2; 7 nucleotides match TRBD1. The CDR3 covers 15 residues. The junction had 9 bases not matched to a gene; V was cut back by 3 bases and J by 7 bases. Germline V lookup: CDR1 SGHTS, CDR2 YDEGEE. CDR3 in amino acids: CASSYARQGVGELFF. The CDR3, as DNA: TGTGCCAGCAGCTACGCTCGGCAGGGGGTCGGGGAGCTGTTTTTT.

CDR3 coding DNA: TGCGCCAGCAGCTTGGCGGGACAGCAGAACTATGGCTACACCTTC. This codes for CASSLAGQQNYGYTF. The J gene is TRBJ1-2, the V gene TRBV5-1, with TRBD1 matching over 7 bases. The CDR3 spans 15 residues. The J segment lost 2 bases and the V segment lost 0 bases, leaving 4 bases of the junction unmatched. CDR1 is SGHRS and CDR2 is YFSETQ in the germline V gene.

V and J are TRBV27 and TRBJ2-5, with D possibly matching TRBD1 (6 bases). The CDR3 has 18 residues. Trimming pared 6 bases from V and 4 bases from J, leaving 27 bases between. Germline CDR1 and CDR2: MNHEY and SMNVEV (reference sequence). The CDR3 DNA follows: TGTGCCAGCAGGCCCATCAGGGGTAATTTATTATTGGTAGAGACCCAGTACTTC. Amino acid sequence: CASRPIRGNLLLVETQYF.

The gene calls are TRBV11-3 and TRBJ2-3; D perhaps matches TRBD2 (6 bases). CDR1 and CDR2 from the germline V gene are SGHNT and YENEEA. V lost 5 bases to trimming and J lost 0 bases, with 9 bases between them. The CDR3 covers 14 residues. The CDR3 region is CASSPEGSTDTQYF. The CDR3 coding sequence is TGTGCCAGCAGCCCGGAGGGTAGCACAGATACGCAGTATTTT.

The rearrangement links TRBV7-8 to TRBJ1-5, with TRBD1 as a possible D gene (5 bases). From germline, CDR1 is SGHVS and CDR2 FQNEAQ. The CDR3 totals 13 residues. The V and J ends lost 2 bases and 7 bases respectively, with 9 bases between them. The CDR3, as DNA: TGTGCCAGCAGCTTATTGGGGGGACAGCCCCAGCATTTT. The encoded protein is CASSLLGGQPQHF.

The rearrangement links TRBV5-4 to TRBJ1-2, with 8 bases lining up with TRBD1. The germline gives CDR1 SGHNT, CDR2 YYREEE (reference sequence). CDR3 size: 15 residues. With V trimmed by 4 bases and J by 8 bases, 13 bases remained unmatched. CDR3 sequence (DNA): TGTGCCAGCAGCCCCGATCAGGGGGCCCTCTACGGCTACACCTTC. Translated, it gives CASSPDQGALYGYTF.

CDR3 protein: CASSVQGIGTEAFF. Here the CDR3 DNA reads TGTGCCAGCAGTGTACAGGGAATCGGCACTGAAGCTTTCTTT. The rearrangement uses TRBV2 and TRBJ1-1; possibly TRBD1 for D (6 bases). V was clipped by 4 bases and J by 4 bases, with 13 bases between them. The CDR3 is 14 residues long. Germline V gene lookup returns CDR1 SNHLY and CDR2 FYNNEI.

The V and J genes are TRBV5-1 and TRBJ2-1; TRBD2 might be the D (6 bases). This CDR3 spans 21 amino acids. V lost 0 bases and J 1 base, leaving 26 bases between the germline ends. The germline V gene encodes CDR1 SGHRS and CDR2 YFSETQ. CDR3 sequence (DNA): TGCGCCAGCAGCTTGGCCGGATTTCGGGGGACGTCGCAGGAATCCTACAATGAGCAGTTCTTC. Encoded protein: CASSLAGFRGTSQESYNEQFF.

The V gene is TRBV19, the J gene TRBJ2-3, with a possible D match to TRBD1 (6 bases). Germline CDR1 is LNHDA and CDR2 is SQIVND (reference sequence). V lost 6 bases and J lost 0, with 16 bases in between. This CDR3 region has 16 residues. CDR3 protein: CASRTSGTTSTDTQYF. CDR3 bases: TGTGCCAGTAGGACTTCCGGGACAACTAGCACAGATACGCAGTATTTT.

This sequence joins TRBV19 and TRBJ2-7; weak D call: TRBD2 (6 bases). Trimming removed 8 bases at V and 3 bases at J, with 17 bases between. CDR1 LNHDA and CDR2 SQIVND come from the germline V gene (reference sequence). This CDR3 spans 14 amino acids. Written as DNA, the CDR3 is TGTGCCAGTTCTCTCCGGGACGGGAGCTACGAGCAGTACTTC. Amino acid sequence: CASSLRDGSYEQYF.

Only one count was recorded for this clone. The chain carries TRBV4-2 and TRBJ2-5; tentative D call: TRBD1 (5 bases). Germline CDR1 and CDR2: LGHNA and YNFKEQ. This CDR3 comprises 17 residues. V dropped 1 base and J dropped 1 base, with 16 bases sitting between them. The CDR3 DNA follows: TGTGCCAGCAGCCAAGCTACAGGAAGAACAGGCCAAGAGACCCAGTACTTC. Amino acids: CASSQATGRTGQETQYF.

The chain has TRBV18 and TRBJ1-4; D might be TRBD1 (6 bases). The CDR3 extends over 14 amino acids. Germline V gene sequence: CDR1 KGHSH, CDR2 LQKENI. V was trimmed by 5 bases and J by 3 bases, leaving 10 bases between them. The CDR3 here is CASSSRGPNEKLFF. The CDR3 nucleotides are TGTGCCAGCTCAAGCAGGGGCCCTAATGAAAAACTGTTTTTT.

This chain links TRBV4-1 with TRBJ2-3, with TRBD2 matching over 7 bases. The CDR3 has 15 amino acids. V trimming: 1 base; J trimming: 3 bases; junction bases outside the gene matches: 4. Germline loops: CDR1 MGHRA, CDR2 YSYEKL. CDR3 in DNA: TGCGCCAGCAGCCAAGGGGCAGCGGGGACAGATACGCAGTATTTT. Its protein is CASSQGAAGTDTQYF.

The gene calls are TRBV9 and TRBJ1-4; the D gene is possibly TRBD1 (6 bases). The CDR3 has 15 amino acids. Germline lookup yields CDR1 SGDLS and CDR2 YYNGEE. Between the trimmed V and J ends, which lost 3 bases and 5 bases, there was a span of 14 bases. The CDR3 sequence: CASSGYRERNEKLFF. The CDR3 DNA is TGTGCCAGCAGCGGATACAGGGAGAGAAATGAAAAACTGTTTTTT.

The chain joins TRBV5-1 to TRBJ2-5, with 9 bases fitting TRBD2. Germline CDR1 SGHRS, CDR2 YFSETQ. The CDR3 is made up of 15 amino acids. Trimming removed 0 bases from V and 6 bases from J; junction bases left unmatched: 6. The DNA for the CDR3 is TGCGCCAGCAGCTTGGCTCGGGGGACTAGCAAGACCCAGTACTTC. This encodes CASSLARGTSKTQYF.

The chain joins TRBV13 to TRBJ2-3, with D possibly matching TRBD1 (6 bases). Trimming removed 5 bases from V and 5 bases from J, with 14 bases in between. This CDR3 comprises 14 residues. CDR1 and CDR2 (germline): PRHDT, FYEKMQ (reference sequence). CDR3 protein: CASSLQGFEDTQYF. DNA of the CDR3: TGTGCCAGCAGCCTCCAGGGGTTCGAAGATACGCAGTATTTT.